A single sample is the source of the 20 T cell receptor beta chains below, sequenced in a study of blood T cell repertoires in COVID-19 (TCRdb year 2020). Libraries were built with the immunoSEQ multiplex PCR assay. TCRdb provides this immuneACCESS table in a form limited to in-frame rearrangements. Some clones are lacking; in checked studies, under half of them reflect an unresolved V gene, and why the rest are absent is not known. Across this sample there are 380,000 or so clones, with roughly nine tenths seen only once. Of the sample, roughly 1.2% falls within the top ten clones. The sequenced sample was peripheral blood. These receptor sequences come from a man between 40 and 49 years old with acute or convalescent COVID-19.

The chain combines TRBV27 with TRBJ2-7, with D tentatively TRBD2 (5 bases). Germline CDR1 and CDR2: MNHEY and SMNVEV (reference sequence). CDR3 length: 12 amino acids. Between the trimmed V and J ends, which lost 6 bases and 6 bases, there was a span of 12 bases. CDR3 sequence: CASRDPEGEQYF. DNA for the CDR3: TGTGCCAGCAGGGACCCTGAGGGCGAGCAGTACTTC.

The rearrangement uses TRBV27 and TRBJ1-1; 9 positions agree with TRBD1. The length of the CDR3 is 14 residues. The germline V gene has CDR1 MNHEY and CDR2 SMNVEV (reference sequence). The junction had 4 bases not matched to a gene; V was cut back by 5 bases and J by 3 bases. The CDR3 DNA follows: TGTGCCAGCAGTGTACAGGGGGCCGACACTGAAGCTTTCTTT. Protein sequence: CASSVQGADTEAFF.

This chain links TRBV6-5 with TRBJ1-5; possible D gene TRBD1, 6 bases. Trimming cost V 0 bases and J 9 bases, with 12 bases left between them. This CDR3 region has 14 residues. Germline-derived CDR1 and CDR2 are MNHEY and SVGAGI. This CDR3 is CASSYSKGESPQHF. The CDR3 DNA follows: TGTGCCAGCAGTTACTCGAAGGGGGAATCGCCCCAGCATTTT.

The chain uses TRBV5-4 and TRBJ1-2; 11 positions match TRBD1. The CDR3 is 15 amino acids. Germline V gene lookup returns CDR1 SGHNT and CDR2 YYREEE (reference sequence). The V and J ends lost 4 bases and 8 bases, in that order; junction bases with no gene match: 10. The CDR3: CASSPGQGAQWGYTF. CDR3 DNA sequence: TGTGCCAGCAGCCCCGGACAGGGGGCGCAGTGGGGCTACACCTTC.

The DNA of the CDR3 is TGTGCCAGCAGCCTTGGGGGGTTGGTTAATTCACCCCTCCACTTT. This translates into CASSLGGLVNSPLHF. This rearrangement joins TRBV7-9 to TRBJ1-6; maybe TRBD1 (5 bases). The V end lost 5 bases, the J end lost 6 bases, and 14 bases lay between the germline ends. The V gene's germline CDR1 is SEHNR and CDR2 FQNEAQ (reference sequence). This CDR3 contains 15 residues.

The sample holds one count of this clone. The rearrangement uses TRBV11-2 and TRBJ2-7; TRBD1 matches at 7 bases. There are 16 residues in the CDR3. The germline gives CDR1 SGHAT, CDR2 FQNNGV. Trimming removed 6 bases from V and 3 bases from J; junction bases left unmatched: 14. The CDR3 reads CASSYRVGGRRYEQYF. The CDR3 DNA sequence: TGTGCCAGCAGTTACCGGGTAGGGGGCCGCCGCTACGAGCAGTACTTC.

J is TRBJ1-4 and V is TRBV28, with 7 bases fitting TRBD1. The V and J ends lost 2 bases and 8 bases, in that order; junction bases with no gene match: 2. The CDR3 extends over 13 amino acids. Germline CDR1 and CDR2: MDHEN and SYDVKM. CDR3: CASSLAGGEKLFF. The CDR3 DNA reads TGTGCCAGCAGTTTAGCAGGGGGGGAAAAACTGTTTTTT.

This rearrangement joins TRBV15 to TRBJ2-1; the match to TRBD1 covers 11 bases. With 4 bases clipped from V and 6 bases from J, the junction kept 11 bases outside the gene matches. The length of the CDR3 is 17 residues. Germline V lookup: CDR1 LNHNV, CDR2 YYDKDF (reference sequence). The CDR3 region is CATSTRRGTGGVNEQFF. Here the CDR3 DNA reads TGTGCCACCAGCACCCGAAGGGGGACAGGGGGGGTCAATGAGCAGTTCTTC.

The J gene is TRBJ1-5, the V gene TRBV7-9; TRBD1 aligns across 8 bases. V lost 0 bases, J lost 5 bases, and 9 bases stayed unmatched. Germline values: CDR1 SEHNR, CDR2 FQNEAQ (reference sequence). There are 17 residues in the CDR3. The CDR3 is CASSLAPRTGFDQPQHF. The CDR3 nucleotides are TGTGCCAGCAGCTTAGCCCCTAGGACAGGGTTCGATCAGCCCCAGCATTTT. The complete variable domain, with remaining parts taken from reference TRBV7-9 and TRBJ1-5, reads DTGVSQNPRHKITKRGQNVTFRCDPISEHNRLYWYRQTLGQGPEFLTYFQNEAQLEKSRLLSDRFSAERPKGSFSTLEIQRTEQGDSAMYLCASSLAPRTGFDQPQHFGDGTRLSIL.

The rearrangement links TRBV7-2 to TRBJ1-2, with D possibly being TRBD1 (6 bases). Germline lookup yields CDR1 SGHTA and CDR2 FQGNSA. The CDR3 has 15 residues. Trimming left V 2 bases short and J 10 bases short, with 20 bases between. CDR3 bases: TGTGCCAGCAGCTTAACGGGTTACAGGGAAGGTTTCTACACCTTC. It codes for CASSLTGYREGFYTF. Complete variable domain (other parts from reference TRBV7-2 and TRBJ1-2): GAGVSQSPSNKVTEKGKDVELRCDPISGHTALYWYRQSLGQGLEFLIYFQGNSAPDKSGLPSDRFSAERTGGSVSTLTIQRTQQEDSAVYLCASSLTGYREGFYTFGSGTRLTVV.

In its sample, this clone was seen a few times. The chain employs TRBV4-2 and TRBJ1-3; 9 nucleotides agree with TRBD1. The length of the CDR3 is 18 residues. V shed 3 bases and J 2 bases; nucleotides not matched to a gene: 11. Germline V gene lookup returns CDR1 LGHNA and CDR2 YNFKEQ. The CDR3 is CASSQEGTGRYTGNTIYF. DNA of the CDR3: TGTGCCAGCAGCCAGGAAGGGACAGGGCGATATACTGGAAACACCATATATTTT.

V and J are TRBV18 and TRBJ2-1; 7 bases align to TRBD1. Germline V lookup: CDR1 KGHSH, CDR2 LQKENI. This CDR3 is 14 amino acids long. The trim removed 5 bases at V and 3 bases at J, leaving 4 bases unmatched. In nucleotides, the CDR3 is TGTGCCAGCTCAGGGTCAGGGGGCTACAATGAGCAGTTCTTC. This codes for CASSGSGGYNEQFF.

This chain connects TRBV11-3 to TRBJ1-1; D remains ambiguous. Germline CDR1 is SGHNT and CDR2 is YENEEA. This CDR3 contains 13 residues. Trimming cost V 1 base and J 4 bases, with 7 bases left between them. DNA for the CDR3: TGTGCCAGCAGCTTAGTTTCTGTCACTGAAGCTTTCTTT. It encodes CASSLVSVTEAFF.

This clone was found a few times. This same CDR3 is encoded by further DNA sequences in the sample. CDR3 DNA sequence: TGTGCCAGCAGCGACAGGGGGCTTGTCTACGAGCAGTACTTC. Translation: CASSDRGLVYEQYF. This chain joins TRBV11-2 and TRBJ2-7; 10 bases line up with TRBD1. This CDR3 has 14 amino acids. Germline V lookup: CDR1 SGHAT, CDR2 FQNNGV. After removal of 5 bases from V and 3 bases from J, the junction contained 4 bases not matched to a gene.

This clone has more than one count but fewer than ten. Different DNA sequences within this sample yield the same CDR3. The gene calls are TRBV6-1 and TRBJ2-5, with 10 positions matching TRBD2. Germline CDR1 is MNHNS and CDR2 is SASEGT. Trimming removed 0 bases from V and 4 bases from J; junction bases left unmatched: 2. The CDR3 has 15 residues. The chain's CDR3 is CASSEAAGGPETQYF. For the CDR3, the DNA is TGTGCCAGCAGTGAAGCAGCGGGGGGGCCAGAGACCCAGTACTTC.

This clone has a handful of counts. CDR3 sequence: CASSPASAGPMGHNDEQFF. The CDR3 DNA reads as TGTGCCAGCAGCCCCGCGTCGGCAGGGCCCATGGGGCACAACGATGAGCAGTTCTTC. This rearrangement joins TRBV5-5 to TRBJ2-1; maybe TRBD1 (5 bases). The CDR3 loop spans 19 amino acids. Between the trimmed V and J ends, which lost 4 bases and 8 bases, there was a span of 31 bases. Germline V gene data show CDR1 as SGHKS and CDR2 as YYEKEE (reference sequence).

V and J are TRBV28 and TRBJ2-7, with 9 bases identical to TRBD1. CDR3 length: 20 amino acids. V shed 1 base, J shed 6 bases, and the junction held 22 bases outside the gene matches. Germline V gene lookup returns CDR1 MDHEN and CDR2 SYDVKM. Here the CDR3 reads CASSLSPPTSGQGVIAEQYF. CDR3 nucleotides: TGTGCCAGCAGTTTATCCCCCCCGACCTCGGGACAGGGAGTTATAGCCGAGCAGTACTTC.

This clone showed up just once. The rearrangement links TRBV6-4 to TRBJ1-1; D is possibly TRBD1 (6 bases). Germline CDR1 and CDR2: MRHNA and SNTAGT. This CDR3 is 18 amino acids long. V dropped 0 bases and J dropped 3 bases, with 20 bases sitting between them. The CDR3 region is CASSDSGGRGTQDTEAFF. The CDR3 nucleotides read TGTGCCAGCAGTGACTCCGGAGGGAGGGGGACCCAAGACACTGAAGCTTTCTTT.

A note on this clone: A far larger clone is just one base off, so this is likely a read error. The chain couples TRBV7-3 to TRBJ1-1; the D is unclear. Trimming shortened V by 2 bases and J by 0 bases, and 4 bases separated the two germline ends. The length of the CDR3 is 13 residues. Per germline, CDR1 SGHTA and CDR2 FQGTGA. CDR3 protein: CASSLGMNTEAFF. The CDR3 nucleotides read TGTGCCAGCAGCTTAGGCATGAACACTGAAGCTTTCTTT.

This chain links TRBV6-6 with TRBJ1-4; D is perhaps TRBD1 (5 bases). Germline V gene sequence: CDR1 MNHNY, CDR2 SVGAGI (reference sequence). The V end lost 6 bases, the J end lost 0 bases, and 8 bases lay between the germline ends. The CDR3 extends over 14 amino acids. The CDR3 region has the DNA TGTGCCAGCAGACCAGGGTCAACTAATGAAAAACTGTTTTTT. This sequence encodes CASRPGSTNEKLFF.